This T cell receptor beta chain was identified in a study of cytomegalovirus exposure and HLA in healthy donors. Findings of the study overall: Other equally common chains were less clonally expanded than HLA-associated TCR beta chains, a later analysis showed. TRBV6-2, TRBV6-3 and some other V segments were excluded as indistinguishable.

Primers for the PCR totalled 60 Vbeta and 13 Jbeta. The data were produced by immunoSEQ multiplex PCR, yet TCRdb's version contains in-frame clones alone and is incomplete. The profile shows about 130,000 clones, 78% of them singletons. On this clone itself: Its antigen is not identified.

V lost 7 bases, J lost 2 bases, and 7 bases stayed unmatched. CDR3 size: 15 residues. The germline gives CDR1 MNHEY, CDR2 SMNVEV (reference sequence). V and J are TRBV27 and TRBJ2-3; 9 bases are shared with TRBD2. Sequenced: PBMCs. The receptor was derived from a man between 25 and 39 years old in good health and CMV-seropositive. DNA of the CDR3: TGTGCCAGCACCTTTCGCGGGAGGGCCACAGATACGCAGTATTTT. Translated: CASTFRGRATDTQYF.